The 19 T cell receptor beta chains reported below all come from one sample, sequenced in a study of T cells after yellow fever vaccination (dated 2019 in TCRdb). Libraries were built with 5' RACE. Sequencing took place on an Illumina NovaSeq 6000. TCRdb redid the processing of the public reads, applying fastp at Q25 and MiXCR, and retained in-frame beta chains. For every CDR3 protein sequence, its rows merge into one entry that carries the most common genes and DNA. The sample table shows some 320,000 distinct CDR3 sequences, and roughly 10% are seen once. The ten largest clones represent less than 3.5% of the sample. The treatment or condition label of this sample denotes: live attenuated yellow fever vaccine strain. The sequences come from CD4+ T cells sorted from PBMCs, collected 45 days after the yellow fever booster vaccination. Source of these receptors: a man younger than 35 who received the YFV17D yellow fever vaccine.

With regard to this clonotype: Just one base apart from a much larger clone, this may be a read error. The chain employs TRBV10-3 and TRBJ1-2; the match to TRBD1 covers 9 bases. CDR1 is ENHRY, CDR2 SYGVKD, per germline. The junction had 14 bases not matched to a gene; V was cut back by 10 bases and J by 8 bases. The CDR3 is made up of 14 amino acids. The CDR3 spells CATGTGTGHQGYTF. CDR3 coding DNA: TGTGCCACCGGGACCGGGACAGGGCATCAAGGCTACACCTTC.

The chain links TRBV6-2 or TRBV6-3 to TRBJ1-4, with D possibly being TRBD1 (5 bases). CDR1 is MNHEY and CDR2 is SVGEGT in the germline V gene. Trimming cost V 6 bases and J 5 bases, with 16 bases left between them. The CDR3 consists of 15 residues. The chain's CDR3 is CASRGLISYNEKLFF. The CDR3 DNA follows: TGTGCCAGCAGGGGACTTATCAGCTACAATGAAAAACTGTTTTTT.

In its sample, this clonotype was seen a few times. This rearrangement joins TRBV4-3 to TRBJ1-5; no clear D. CDR3 length equals 16 residues. The ends were cut back, 0 bases at V and 2 bases at J, with 11 bases in the middle. CDR1 LGHNA and CDR2 YSLEER come from the germline V gene. This CDR3 is CASSQDPRFGNQPQHF. The CDR3 region has the DNA TGCGCCAGCAGCCAAGATCCGAGATTTGGCAATCAGCCCCAGCATTTT.

The gene calls are TRBV6-5 and TRBJ1-5; TRBD1 is a possible D gene (5 bases). This CDR3 has 12 amino acids. Trimming shortened V by 6 bases and J by 11 bases, and 14 bases separated the two germline ends. Germline lookup yields CDR1 MNHEY and CDR2 SVGAGI. CDR3 amino acids: CASRDQGGTQHF. The CDR3 bases are TGTGCCAGCAGAGATCAGGGAGGGACCCAGCATTTT.

The table lists this clonotype with a few counts. The gene calls are TRBV24-1 and TRBJ1-5; D is ambiguous. The CDR3 is 13 residues long. Trimming took off 0 bases at V and 7 bases at J, with 6 bases between the two ends. Germline CDR1 reads KGHDR; CDR2 reads SFDVKD. The CDR3 DNA reads as TGTGCCACCAGTGATTTGCCGGGACAGCCCCAGCATTTT. This sequence encodes CATSDLPGQPQHF.

This clonotype was found a few times. Here the CDR3 DNA reads TGTGCCAGCACCTACTCGAACTGGGGTTGGTTCTTC. Protein sequence: CASTYSNWGWFF. The rearrangement links TRBV12-3 or TRBV12-4 to TRBJ2-1; D is undetermined. V was shortened by 7 bases and J by 15 bases, with 19 bases between the two germline ends. This CDR3 comprises 12 residues.

This clonotype was seen ten or more times. The chain couples TRBV2 to TRBJ2-3, with unresolved D. V was clipped by 2 bases and J by 5 bases, with 8 bases between them. This CDR3 is 13 amino acids long. CDR1 and CDR2 from the germline V gene are SNHLY and FYNNEI. The CDR3 coding sequence is TGTGCCAGCAGTGAACCCCACCAAGATACGCAGTATTTT. Residues: CASSEPHQDTQYF.

This chain connects TRBV27 to TRBJ2-1; no definite D call. Trimming pared 3 bases from V and 11 bases from J, leaving 17 bases between. The CDR3 sequence is 14 residues long. Germline V gives CDR1 MNHEY, CDR2 SMNVEV (reference sequence). CDR3: CASSLTSQVGQQFF. DNA of the CDR3: TGTGCCAGCAGTTTGACGTCGCAGGTGGGCCAGCAGTTCTTC.

The J gene is TRBJ2-2, the V gene TRBV6-2 or TRBV6-3; 11 bases map to TRBD1. The junction had 9 bases not matched to a gene; V was cut back by 7 bases and J by 5 bases. The CDR3 length is 16 residues. The V gene's germline CDR1 is MNHEY and CDR2 SVGEGT. The CDR3 DNA follows: TGTGCCAGCACCCACTACGGGACAGGGGGAACCGGGGAGCTGTTTTTT. Residues: CASTHYGTGGTGELFF.

In its sample, this clonotype was seen many times. The chain has TRBV29-1 and TRBJ2-5; D remains ambiguous. The V and J ends lost 3 bases and 2 bases respectively, with 10 bases between them. The CDR3 covers 13 residues. The germline CDR1 and CDR2 sequences are SQVTM and ANQGSEA. The CDR3 sequence: CSVDLWPQETQYF. The CDR3 bases are TGCAGCGTTGATCTCTGGCCACAAGAGACCCAGTACTTC. The full variable domain, completed using reference TRBV29-1 and TRBJ2-5, is SAVISQKPSRDICQRGTSLTIQCQVDSQVTMMFWYRQQPGQSLTLIATANQGSEATYESGFVIDKFPISRPNLTFSTLTVSNMSPEDSSIYLCSVDLWPQETQYFGPGTRLLVL.

This sequence joins TRBV10-3 and TRBJ1-6; D is possibly TRBD1 (5 bases). The germline V and J ends were trimmed by 3 bases and 0 bases, with 9 bases remaining between them. CDR1 is ENHRY, CDR2 SYGVKD, per germline. The CDR3 is 16 residues long. The CDR3 DNA reads as TGTGCCATCAGTGACCGGGGGAGCTCCTATAATTCACCCCTCCACTTT. This translates into CAISDRGSSYNSPLHF.

This chain uses TRBV6-6 with TRBJ2-2; 8 bases match TRBD1. Germline V gene lookup returns CDR1 MNHNY and CDR2 SVGAGI (reference sequence). The V segment lost 8 bases and the J segment 1 base; nucleotides outside the gene matches: 9. The CDR3 length is 16 residues. The CDR3 here is CASYLTGQGNTGELFF. The CDR3 DNA reads as TGTGCCAGCTACCTGACCGGACAGGGGAACACCGGGGAGCTGTTTTTT.

The genes are TRBV6-5 and TRBJ2-1; D possibly corresponds to TRBD2 (7 bases). The CDR3 contains 15 residues. The ends were cut back, 5 bases at V and 8 bases at J, with 19 bases in the middle. In germline, CDR1 is MNHEY, CDR2 SVGAGI. The CDR3 nucleotides are TGTGCCAGCAGTCCCCGGGGGGCTTTCGATTATGAGCAGTTCTTC. Translating it yields CASSPRGAFDYEQFF.

The V and J genes are TRBV10-3 and TRBJ2-5; 10 bases map to TRBD1. The V segment lost 6 bases and the J segment 3 bases; nucleotides outside the gene matches: 4. CDR1 and CDR2 from the germline V gene are ENHRY and SYGVKD. CDR3 size: 14 residues. The CDR3 reads CAISPGQGEETQYF. DNA for the CDR3: TGTGCCATCAGCCCTGGACAGGGGGAAGAGACCCAGTACTTC.

This clonotype occurred many times. The chain is built from TRBV10-1 and TRBJ2-1, with 9 bases lining up with TRBD1. The CDR3 has 16 residues. V shed 2 bases, J shed 3 bases, and the junction held 5 bases outside the gene matches. The V gene's germline CDR1 is WNHNN and CDR2 SYGVQD (reference sequence). The CDR3 bases are TGCGCCAGCAGTGAGGGAAGGACAGGGGACTACAATGAGCAGTTCTTC. This sequence encodes CASSEGRTGDYNEQFF.

Only a few counts were recorded for this clonotype. The chain combines TRBV12-3 or TRBV12-4 with TRBJ2-7; 8 nucleotides line up with TRBD1. The CDR3 is 13 amino acids. V shed 4 bases, J shed 3 bases, and the junction held 2 bases outside the gene matches. In nucleotides, the CDR3 is TGTGCCAGCAGTTGGACAGGGTTCTACGAGCAGTACTTC. Encoded protein: CASSWTGFYEQYF.

The V and J genes are TRBV5-1 and TRBJ1-3; D is possibly TRBD1 (5 bases). V lost 3 bases and J lost 3, with 16 bases in between. The CDR3 runs to 16 residues. Germline V gene data show CDR1 as SGHRS and CDR2 as YFSETQ. The CDR3 sequence: CASSSGIGTVGNTIYF. The CDR3 DNA is TGCGCCAGCAGCTCCGGGATCGGGACCGTTGGAAACACCATATATTTT.

The DNA of the CDR3 is TGTGCCAGCAGTAACCCCGAACCAGGAAACACCATATATTTT. This codes for CASSNPEPGNTIYF. The V call is TRBV2, the J call TRBJ1-3; unclear D gene. CDR1 is SNHLY and CDR2 is FYNNEI in the germline V gene. The V and J ends lost 5 bases and 4 bases respectively, with 12 bases between them. The CDR3 spans 14 residues.

The chain is built from TRBV10-3 and TRBJ2-2; 10 bases agree with TRBD2. The CDR3 is made up of 17 amino acids. With 2 bases clipped from V and 1 base from J, the junction kept 4 bases outside the gene matches. The germline CDR1 and CDR2 sequences are ENHRY and SYGVKD. The CDR3 DNA reads as TGTGCCATCAGTGAGACTAGCGGGGCGGTGAACACCGGGGAGCTGTTTTTT. Translating it yields CAISETSGAVNTGELFF.